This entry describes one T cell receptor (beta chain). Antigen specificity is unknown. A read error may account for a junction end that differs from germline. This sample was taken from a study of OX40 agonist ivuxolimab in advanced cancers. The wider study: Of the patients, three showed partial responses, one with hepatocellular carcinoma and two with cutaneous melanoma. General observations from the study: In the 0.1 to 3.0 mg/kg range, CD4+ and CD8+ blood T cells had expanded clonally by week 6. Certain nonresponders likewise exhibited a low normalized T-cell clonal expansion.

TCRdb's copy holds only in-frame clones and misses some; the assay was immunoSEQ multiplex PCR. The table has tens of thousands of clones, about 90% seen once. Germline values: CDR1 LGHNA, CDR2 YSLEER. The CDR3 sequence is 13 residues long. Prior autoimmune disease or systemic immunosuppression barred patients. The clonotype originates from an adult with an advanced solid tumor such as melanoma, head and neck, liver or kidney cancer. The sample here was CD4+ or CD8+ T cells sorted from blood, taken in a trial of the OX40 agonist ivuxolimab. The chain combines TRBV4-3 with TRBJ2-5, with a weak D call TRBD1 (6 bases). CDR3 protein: CASSQVTGQSADF. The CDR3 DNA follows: TGCGCCAGCAGCCAAGTAACAGGACAGTCGGCGGACTTC.